One sample yielded the 21 T cell receptor beta chains listed below, sequenced in a study of CD8 T cells in Susac syndrome. The RNA, about 0.45 to 1 ug, was put through reverse transcription using random hexamers. TCRdb itself ran the immunoSEQ multiplex PCR reads through MiXCR, one entry per CDR3 protein. The table includes around 190,000 distinct CDR3 sequences, about 95% detected once. Sequencing was carried out using CD4+ T cells from PBMCs. These receptor sequences come from a human donor in good health.

This clonotype was seen just once. The rearrangement joins TRBV20-1 to TRBJ2-3; D tentatively reads TRBD1 or TRBD2 (5 bases each). The length of the CDR3 is 13 residues. The V gene lost 5 bases and the J gene lost 3 bases, with 12 bases spanning the gap. The germline CDR1 and CDR2 sequences are DFQATT and SNEGSKA (reference sequence). CDR3 amino acids: CSADYRNTDTQYF. The CDR3 DNA follows: TGCAGTGCTGACTACAGGAATACAGATACGCAGTATTTT.

The V gene is TRBV6-2 or TRBV6-3, the J gene TRBJ1-2; TRBD1 is a possible D gene (6 bases). Germline V lookup: CDR1 MNHEY, CDR2 SVGEGT. The CDR3 contains 14 residues. V was pared by 6 bases and J by 9 bases, with 20 bases between. The chain's CDR3 is CASRQSQGSHRYTF. In DNA, the CDR3 is TGTGCCAGCAGACAAAGCCAGGGGAGCCACCGCTACACCTTC.

The chain couples TRBV29-1 to TRBJ2-1; D is undetermined. Germline values: CDR1 SQVTM, CDR2 ANQGSEA. V lost 4 bases and J 3 bases, leaving 10 bases between the germline ends. The CDR3 sequence is 13 residues long. The CDR3 protein is CSVGSNIYNEQFF. In DNA form, the CDR3 reads TGCAGCGTTGGTTCCAACATCTACAATGAGCAGTTCTTC.

The chain uses TRBV30 and TRBJ1-2; D is ambiguous. Trimming stripped 3 bases from V and 8 bases from J, with 13 bases between. CDR1 is GTSNPN, CDR2 SVGIG, per germline (reference sequence). The CDR3 contains 12 residues. CDR3 sequence: CAWSQLTNGYTF. CDR3 bases: TGTGCCTGGAGCCAGCTCACGAACGGCTACACCTTC.

The rearrangement joins TRBV6-2 or TRBV6-3 to TRBJ1-1, with D hard to call. CDR1 is MNHEY and CDR2 is SVGEGT in the germline V gene. V gave up 3 bases and J gave up 11 bases, with 13 bases separating them. The CDR3 totals 12 residues. The CDR3 coding sequence is TGTGCCAGCAGTTATCCTGGGCTAGAGGCTTTCTTT. This gives the protein CASSYPGLEAFF.

This clonotype is a singleton in its sample. This CDR3 is CASSLNPSADTQYF. The DNA for the CDR3 is TGTGCCAGCAGCTTAAACCCTAGTGCAGATACGCAGTATTTT. This sequence joins TRBV7-2 and TRBJ2-3; D gene ambiguous. The V end was cut by 2 bases, the J end by 4 bases, with 10 bases between. The CDR3 loop spans 14 amino acids. CDR1 is SGHTA, CDR2 FQGNSA, per germline. Full variable domain (missing parts from reference TRBV7-2 and TRBJ2-3): GAGVSQSPSNKVTEKGKDVELRCDPISGHTALYWYRQSLGQGLEFLIYFQGNSAPDKSGLPSDRFSAERTGGSVSTLTIQRTQQEDSAVYLCASSLNPSADTQYFGPGTRLTVL.

The chain uses TRBV7-2 and TRBJ1-1, with D possibly being TRBD1 (5 bases). The length of the CDR3 is 14 residues. The germline V and J ends were trimmed by 5 bases and 6 bases, with 16 bases remaining between them. From germline, CDR1 is SGHTA and CDR2 FQGNSA. CDR3 loop: CASSPPRDSSEAFF. The CDR3 nucleotides read TGTGCCAGCAGCCCACCCCGTGACAGTTCTGAAGCTTTCTTT.

The chain recombines TRBV20-1 with TRBJ2-3; no clear D. CDR1 and CDR2 (germline): DFQATT, SNEGSKA (reference sequence). V was shortened by 8 bases and J by 2 bases, with 5 bases between the two germline ends. There are 10 residues in the CDR3. CDR3 protein: CSFSTDTQYF. Written as DNA, the CDR3 is TGCAGTTTCTCCACAGATACGCAGTATTTT.

The chain couples TRBV7-2 to TRBJ2-7; D may match TRBD1 or TRBD2 (5 bases each). Germline CDR1 SGHTA, CDR2 FQGNSA. The CDR3 sequence is 13 residues long. V lost 1 base and J 7 bases, leaving 11 bases between the germline ends. The CDR3 is CASSLDGTGEQYF. The DNA of the CDR3 is TGTGCCAGCAGCTTAGACGGGACGGGGGAGCAGTACTTC.

The chain employs TRBV29-1 and TRBJ2-6; the D gene is possibly TRBD1 (5 bases). Germline CDR1 and CDR2: SQVTM and ANQGSEA. Trimming stripped 4 bases from V and 1 base from J, with 8 bases between. CDR3 length equals 14 residues. The CDR3 protein is CSVARASGANVLTF. The CDR3, as DNA: TGCAGCGTTGCCAGGGCTTCTGGGGCCAACGTCCTGACTTTC. Using reference TRBV29-1 and TRBJ2-6 for the parts outside the CDR3, the full variable domain is SAVISQKPSRDICQRGTSLTIQCQVDSQVTMMFWYRQQPGQSLTLIATANQGSEATYESGFVIDKFPISRPNLTFSTLTVSNMSPEDSSIYLCSVARASGANVLTFGAGSRLTVL.

J is TRBJ2-7 and V is TRBV5-1; D is uncertain. CDR3 size: 14 residues. The V gene lost 0 bases and the J gene lost 1 base, with 8 bases spanning the gap. Per the germline V gene, CDR1 is SGHRS and CDR2 is YFSETQ. CDR3 DNA sequence: TGCGCCAGCAGCTTGGGGCAGAGGTCCTACGAGCAGTACTTC. Protein sequence: CASSLGQRSYEQYF. Variable domain in full (rest from reference TRBV5-1 and TRBJ2-7): KAGVTQTPRYLIKTRGQQVTLSCSPISGHRSVSWYQQTPGQGLQFLFEYFSETQRNKGNFPGRFSGRQFSNSRSEMNVSTLELGDSALYLCASSLGQRSYEQYFGPGTRLTVT.

The V gene is TRBV7-9, the J gene TRBJ1-5; D not resolved. The CDR3 consists of 12 residues. V was clipped by 4 bases and J by 6 bases, with 7 bases between them. CDR1 is SEHNR and CDR2 is FQNEAQ in the germline V gene (reference sequence). The CDR3 region is CASSSNIQPQHF. CDR3 coding DNA: TGTGCCAGCAGCTCCAACATTCAGCCCCAGCATTTT.

V usage is TRBV20-1 and J usage is TRBJ2-1, with D unresolved. V lost 3 bases and J lost 7, with 10 bases in between. CDR1 and CDR2 from the germline V gene are DFQATT and SNEGSKA (reference sequence). The CDR3 contains 12 residues. CDR3 bases: TGCAGTGCTAGGGGCTATGCAAATGAGCAGTTCTTC. This encodes CSARGYANEQFF.

V gene TRBV29-1 combines with J gene TRBJ2-5, with D possibly TRBD2 on 6 matching bases. The CDR3 has 12 residues. Germline V gene sequence: CDR1 SQVTM, CDR2 ANQGSEA. The V end was cut by 4 bases, the J end by 4 bases, with 10 bases between. CDR3 residues: CSVVAGGETQYF. The CDR3 bases are TGCAGCGTTGTAGCCGGGGGAGAGACCCAGTACTTC.

The V call is TRBV12-3 or TRBV12-4, the J call TRBJ1-5; D may be TRBD1 (6 bases). The CDR3 runs to 14 residues. The V end was cut by 4 bases, the J end by 10 bases, with 17 bases between. The CDR3 DNA follows: TGTGCCAGCAGTTCCACACAGGGTGCCATCCCCCAGCATTTT. Its protein is CASSSTQGAIPQHF.

This chain links TRBV2 with TRBJ1-1, with 7 bases that match TRBD1. Germline CDR1 is SNHLY and CDR2 is FYNNEI. The length of the CDR3 is 14 residues. J was trimmed by 0 bases and V by 5 bases; bases with no gene match: 3. CDR3 sequence: CASSRTGLNTEAFF. The CDR3 nucleotides are TGTGCCAGCAGTCGGACAGGATTGAACACTGAAGCTTTCTTT.

The chain has TRBV20-1 and TRBJ2-7; D might be TRBD1 (6 bases). The CDR3 is made up of 14 amino acids. Germline V gene sequence: CDR1 DFQATT, CDR2 SNEGSKA (reference sequence). The germline V and J ends were trimmed by 0 bases and 3 bases, with 12 bases remaining between them. CDR3 nucleotide sequence: TGCAGTGCTAGAGATGTCGACAGGATCTACGAGCAGTACTTC. Translation gives CSARDVDRIYEQYF.

The chain couples TRBV2 to TRBJ2-3, with D hard to call. The germline V gene encodes CDR1 SNHLY and CDR2 FYNNEI. The CDR3 length is 12 residues. Deletions cut 3 bases from V and 6 bases from J, with 7 bases between. This CDR3 reads CASSEVADTQYF. The DNA of the CDR3 is TGTGCCAGCAGTGAGGTAGCCGATACGCAGTATTTT.

The chain couples TRBV18 to TRBJ2-3; D is unclear. The V gene's germline CDR1 is KGHSH and CDR2 LQKENI. Trimming shortened V by 4 bases and J by 4 bases, and 6 bases separated the two germline ends. There are 12 residues in the CDR3. The CDR3 DNA sequence: TGTGCCAGCTCACTTTTCGCAGATACGCAGTATTTT. Translation gives CASSLFADTQYF.

This chain joins TRBV29-1 and TRBJ2-1; D remains ambiguous. Trimming shortened V by 4 bases and J by 0 bases, and 10 bases separated the two germline ends. The V gene's germline CDR1 is SQVTM and CDR2 ANQGSEA. The CDR3 spans 14 residues. The CDR3 is CSVGRGNSYNEQFF. CDR3 nucleotides: TGCAGCGTTGGTCGCGGAAACTCCTACAATGAGCAGTTCTTC.

This chain joins TRBV30 and TRBJ2-7; unclear D gene. The CDR3 has 11 amino acids. The V end lost 3 bases, the J end lost 6 bases, and 9 bases lay between the germline ends. Germline V gives CDR1 GTSNPN, CDR2 SVGIG (reference sequence). CDR3 in amino acids: CAWRFAGEQYF. Here the CDR3 DNA reads TGTGCCTGGAGATTCGCCGGCGAGCAGTACTTC.